Each of the 32 T cell receptor beta chains below was sequenced from the same sample in a study of T cells in Graves' hyperthyroidism and ophthalmopathy. Template material for amplifying TCR beta CDR3 regions consisted of RNA transcripts. The TCR CDR3 was amplified in a first-round RT-PCR using the HTBI primer set. A single record per CDR3 protein comes from TCRdb applying MiXCR to the multiplex PCR reads. Here the sample spans about 460,000 distinct CDR3 sequences, under 25% being singletons. The material sequenced was blood. The receptors originated from a woman aged 70-85 years with Graves' ophthalmopathy.

The sample holds a few counts of this clonotype. The chain links TRBV6-6 to TRBJ2-7, with 12 bases aligning to TRBD2. Trimming removed 0 bases from V and 6 bases from J; junction bases left unmatched: 9. The germline gives CDR1 MNHNY, CDR2 SVGAGI (reference sequence). The CDR3 sequence is 17 residues long. For the CDR3, the DNA is TGTGCCAGCAGTTACTCGATAGGACTAGCGGGATTCAGCGAGCAGTACTTC. It translates to CASSYSIGLAGFSEQYF.

This clonotype occurred many times. This chain uses TRBV12-3 or TRBV12-4 with TRBJ2-3; D is possibly TRBD2 (5 bases). V was trimmed by 1 base and J by 0 bases, leaving 8 bases between them. The CDR3 loop spans 15 amino acids. This CDR3 is CASSLGGFSTDTQYF. The CDR3, as DNA: TGTGCCAGCAGTTTAGGAGGGTTTAGCACAGATACGCAGTATTTT.

This clonotype was counted a few times. The V gene is TRBV20-1, the J gene TRBJ1-1; weak D call: TRBD1 (5 bases). The CDR3 runs to 11 residues. The germline CDR1 and CDR2 sequences are DFQATT and SNEGSKA (reference sequence). V lost 7 bases and J 3 bases, leaving 9 bases between the germline ends. The CDR3 protein is CSGDLDTEAFF. CDR3 coding DNA: TGCAGTGGGGACTTAGACACTGAAGCTTTCTTT.

The chain links TRBV5-1 to TRBJ2-3; TRBD2 matches 10 bases. Germline lookup yields CDR1 SGHRS and CDR2 YFSETQ. The CDR3 totals 14 residues. V shed 4 bases, J shed 6 bases, and the junction held 5 bases outside the gene matches. The CDR3 protein is CASSGGTSEDTQYF. The CDR3 DNA reads as TGCGCCAGCAGCGGCGGGACTAGCGAGGATACGCAGTATTTT. Drawing the rest from reference TRBV5-1 and TRBJ2-3, the complete variable domain is KAGVTQTPRYLIKTRGQQVTLSCSPISGHRSVSWYQQTPGQGLQFLFEYFSETQRNKGNFPGRFSGRQFSNSRSEMNVSTLELGDSALYLCASSGGTSEDTQYFGPGTRLTVL.

The chain has TRBV5-1 and TRBJ2-1; 7 nucleotides align to TRBD2. CDR1 is SGHRS and CDR2 is YFSETQ in the germline V gene. The junction had 0 bases not matched to a gene; V was cut back by 3 bases and J by 0 bases. This CDR3 has 14 amino acids. CDR3 residues: CASSWTSSYNEQFF. The CDR3 DNA reads TGCGCCAGCAGCTGGACTAGCTCCTACAATGAGCAGTTCTTC.

This chain connects TRBV3-1 to TRBJ2-7, with D unclear. Germline lookup yields CDR1 LGHDT and CDR2 YNNKEL (reference sequence). Deletions cut 0 bases from V and 13 bases from J, with 13 bases between. The CDR3 extends over 12 amino acids. CDR3 sequence reads: CASSQDLGPAYF. The CDR3 region has the DNA TGTGCCAGCAGCCAAGATCTTGGTCCCGCATACTTC.

V gene TRBV30 combines with J gene TRBJ1-1, with 7 bases lining up with TRBD1. This CDR3 comprises 13 residues. CDR1 and CDR2 (germline): GTSNPN, SVGIG (reference sequence). V trimming: 4 bases; J trimming: 4 bases; junction bases outside the gene matches: 6. The CDR3 here is CAWITGAPTEAFF. CDR3 DNA sequence: TGTGCCTGGATAACAGGGGCCCCCACTGAAGCTTTCTTT.

The sample holds many counts of this clonotype. V usage is TRBV7-6 and J usage is TRBJ2-1, with 12 bases fitting TRBD2. This CDR3 region has 17 residues. J gave up 4 bases and V 1 base, and 5 bases lay outside the gene matches. The germline V gene has CDR1 SGHVS and CDR2 FNYEAQ. The CDR3 loop is CASSLVTGLAGYNEQFF. CDR3 in DNA: TGTGCCAGCAGCTTAGTGACGGGACTAGCGGGTTACAATGAGCAGTTCTTC.

This clonotype occurred many times. One junction end disagrees with the germline gene, perhaps due to a read error. This chain links TRBV5-1 with TRBJ2-2; D unclear. The CDR3 is 12 amino acids. Per the germline V gene, CDR1 is SGHRS and CDR2 is YFSETQ. CDR3 amino acids: CASSLSGGELFF. The CDR3 region has the DNA TGTGCCAGCAGCTTATCTGGCGGGGAGCTGTTTTTT.

The chain uses TRBV12-3 or TRBV12-4 and TRBJ2-3, with D unclear. Trimming stripped 2 bases from V and 3 bases from J, with 6 bases between. The CDR3 totals 13 residues. The CDR3 DNA reads TGTGCCAGCAGTTTAATAGGTACAGATACGCAGTATTTT. It is translated as CASSLIGTDTQYF.

The chain joins TRBV29-1 to TRBJ1-1; D remains unclear. This CDR3 has 11 residues. CDR1 SQVTM and CDR2 ANQGSEA come from the germline V gene. V lost 7 bases to trimming and J lost 5 bases, with 11 bases between them. CDR3 sequence: CSADLGTEAFF. CDR3 nucleotide sequence: TGCAGCGCTGACTTGGGGACTGAAGCTTTCTTT.

The chain joins TRBV6-1 to TRBJ1-1, with unresolved D. This CDR3 contains 18 residues. Trimming cost V 0 bases and J 4 bases, with 21 bases left between them. Germline assignment: CDR1 MNHNS and CDR2 SASEGT. The CDR3 DNA sequence: TGTGCCAGCAGTGAAGCAGCGGGGTGGCAGGCGGAGGTCACTGAAGCTTTCTTT. It codes for CASSEAAGWQAEVTEAFF.

The chain is built from TRBV7-8 and TRBJ1-1, with TRBD1 matching 8 bases. CDR3 length: 13 amino acids. The germline CDR1 and CDR2 sequences are SGHVS and FQNEAQ. The ends lost 8 bases at V and 3 bases at J; junction bases unmatched: 5. Here the CDR3 DNA reads TGTGCCAGCGCTAAACAGGGGGACACTGAAGCTTTCTTT. It codes for CASAKQGDTEAFF.

This clonotype occurred many times. The rearrangement joins TRBV2 to TRBJ2-6; no definite D call. CDR3 length equals 13 residues. V was trimmed by 10 bases and J by 1 base, leaving 8 bases between them. Germline CDR1 SNHLY, CDR2 FYNNEI. CDR3 DNA sequence: TGTGCCACCCCCCGGTCTGGGGCCAACGTCCTGACTTTC. This gives the protein CATPRSGANVLTF.

This chain connects TRBV28 to TRBJ2-7; either TRBD1 or TRBD2 may supply D (6 bases each). Looked up from germline, CDR1 is MDHEN and CDR2 is SYDVKM. The CDR3 runs 12 residues. Trimming cost V 6 bases and J 4 bases, with 10 bases left between them. The CDR3 nucleotides read TGTGCCAGCAGGGGGGGCCTATACGAGCAGTACTTC. Protein: CASRGGLYEQYF.

This clonotype was counted between two and nine times. The chain recombines TRBV12-3 or TRBV12-4 with TRBJ2-7, with unresolved D. Between the trimmed V and J ends, which lost 4 bases and 3 bases, there was a span of 19 bases. The CDR3 totals 16 residues. The CDR3 DNA follows: TGTGCCAGCAGTTCGGATCCCCTCAGCATCGTCTACGAGCAGTACTTC. It yields the protein CASSSDPLSIVYEQYF.

V gene TRBV15 combines with J gene TRBJ2-2; 7 bases fit TRBD1. The CDR3 spans 16 residues. In germline, CDR1 is LNHNV, CDR2 YYDKDF (reference sequence). Unmatched junction bases numbered 4, after V lost 3 bases and J lost 0 bases. In DNA, the CDR3 is TGTGCCACCAGCAGGGGTGGACAGGCGAACACCGGGGAGCTGTTTTTT. Translating it yields CATSRGGQANTGELFF. Using reference TRBV15 and TRBJ2-2 for the parts outside the CDR3, the full variable domain is DAMVIQNPRYQVTQFGKPVTLSCSQTLNHNVMYWYQQKSSQAPKLLFHYYDKDFNNEADTPDNFQSRRPNTSFCFLDIRSPGLGDTAMYLCATSRGGQANTGELFFGEGSRLTVL.

The chain carries TRBV12-3 or TRBV12-4 and TRBJ2-1; a weak D match, TRBD2 (5 bases). This CDR3 region has 14 residues. Trimming removed 3 bases from V and 9 bases from J, with 15 bases in between. The CDR3: CASSFGRPGCEQFF. CDR3 bases: TGTGCCAGCAGTTTCGGGCGCCCGGGATGTGAGCAGTTCTTC.

The chain combines TRBV5-4 with TRBJ2-2; D call uncertain. V was cut by 4 bases and J by 0 bases, with 10 bases left in between. Germline V gene data show CDR1 as SGHNT and CDR2 as YYREEE (reference sequence). The CDR3 runs to 15 residues. CDR3 DNA sequence: TGTGCCAGCAGCCCCGATCCCACGAACACCGGGGAGCTGTTTTTT. Protein sequence: CASSPDPTNTGELFF.

The chain joins TRBV12-3 or TRBV12-4 to TRBJ1-4; D gene uncertain. There are 13 residues in the CDR3. The V end was cut by 3 bases, the J end by 8 bases, with 10 bases between. CDR3 residues: CASSFSEWEKLFF. In nucleotides, the CDR3 is TGTGCCAGCAGTTTCAGTGAATGGGAAAAACTGTTTTTT.

This clonotype was seen a few times. The V and J genes are TRBV9 and TRBJ2-7; D not resolved. Germline CDR1 SGDLS, CDR2 YYNGEE. This CDR3 has 14 residues. The ends were cut back, 0 bases at V and 0 bases at J, with 7 bases in the middle. CDR3 bases: TGTGCCAGCAGCGTAGGTGCTATCTCCTACGAGCAGTACTTC. It translates to CASSVGAISYEQYF.

This clonotype was seen at least ten times. The V call is TRBV6-1, the J call TRBJ2-1; D unclear. Trimming shortened V by 5 bases and J by 4 bases, and 15 bases separated the two germline ends. Germline V gives CDR1 MNHNS, CDR2 SASEGT. The CDR3 contains 15 residues. Here the CDR3 reads CASSRSGPRYNEQFF. The CDR3 coding sequence is TGTGCCAGCAGTCGATCCGGGCCCAGATACAATGAGCAGTTCTTC.

In this sample, this clonotype turned up a few times. This chain joins TRBV5-1 and TRBJ2-1; perhaps TRBD1 as D (6 bases). V lost 1 base to trimming and J lost 2 bases, with 22 bases between them. From germline, CDR1 is SGHRS and CDR2 YFSETQ. There are 19 residues in the CDR3. CDR3 coding DNA: TGCGCCAGCAGCTTGCCCCTCCCGACAGGCCGCCACACCTACAATGAGCAGTTCTTC. Protein sequence: CASSLPLPTGRHTYNEQFF.

There are many counts of this clonotype. CDR3 sequence (DNA): TGTGCCAGCAGCACCGGGACAGGGAGCTACGAGCAGTACTTC. Its translation: CASSTGTGSYEQYF. The chain employs TRBV7-2 and TRBJ2-7; 9 bases line up with TRBD1. The CDR3 extends over 14 amino acids. V gave up 5 bases and J gave up 3 bases; unmatched junction bases: 5. Germline V gene lookup returns CDR1 SGHTA and CDR2 FQGNSA.

The gene calls are TRBV12-3 or TRBV12-4 and TRBJ1-5; TRBD1 matches 9 bases. The CDR3 is 16 amino acids. V shed 1 base, J shed 5 bases, and the junction held 6 bases outside the gene matches. The CDR3 nucleotides read TGTGCCAGCAGTTTAGGACAGGGGGTAGGTGATCAGCCCCAGCATTTT. As protein: CASSLGQGVGDQPQHF.

The table lists this clonotype with many counts. The chain links TRBV18 to TRBJ2-1; D unresolved. Trimming removed 0 bases at V and 2 bases at J, with 5 bases between. Germline CDR1 reads KGHSH; CDR2 reads LQKENI. The CDR3 spans 14 residues. The DNA of the CDR3 is TGTGCCAGCTCACCACCCTCGACCTACAATGAGCAGTTCTTC. Its translation is CASSPPSTYNEQFF.

This chain connects TRBV12-3 or TRBV12-4 to TRBJ1-2, with D hard to call. V shed 3 bases and J shed 3 bases, with 8 bases lying between them. The length of the CDR3 is 13 residues. CDR3 bases: TGTGCCAGCAGTTTCGGAGGATACTATGGCTACACCTTC. Translation gives CASSFGGYYGYTF.

This chain joins TRBV19 and TRBJ1-2; D possibly corresponds to TRBD1 (5 bases). Trimming took 5 bases from V and 8 from J, leaving 15 bases between them. The germline gives CDR1 LNHDA, CDR2 SQIVND (reference sequence). CDR3 length: 13 amino acids. The CDR3 DNA sequence: TGTGCCAGTAGTGGGCCCGGCGGGGGGGGCTACACCTTC. It yields the protein CASSGPGGGGYTF.

This clonotype has more than one count but fewer than ten. The chain is built from TRBV6-1 and TRBJ2-3; D is ambiguous. Trimming cost V 6 bases and J 0 bases, with 7 bases left between them. The CDR3 sequence is 13 residues long. The germline CDR1 and CDR2 sequences are MNHNS and SASEGT. The CDR3 DNA sequence: TGTGCCAGCAGGGGGTATAGCACAGATACGCAGTATTTT. As protein: CASRGYSTDTQYF.

This clonotype was counted many times. CDR3 in amino acids: CASRNLRRRGGEQYF. In nucleotides, the CDR3 is TGTGCCAGCAGGAATTTGAGGAGGAGGGGTGGCGAGCAGTACTTC. This chain links TRBV27 with TRBJ2-7; D is perhaps TRBD2 (6 bases). Germline loops: CDR1 MNHEY, CDR2 SMNVEV (reference sequence). This CDR3 has 15 residues. V lost 6 bases and J lost 6, with 21 bases in between.

The rearrangement uses TRBV6-2 or TRBV6-3 and TRBJ2-3, with TRBD2 matching 9 bases. CDR1 is MNHEY, CDR2 SVGEGT, per germline. This CDR3 has 16 amino acids. The J segment lost 3 bases and the V segment lost 2 bases, leaving 6 bases of the junction unmatched. The CDR3 DNA sequence: TGTGCCAGCAGTTACCTTGGCGGGAGGGTAACAGATACGCAGTATTTT. It codes for CASSYLGGRVTDTQYF.

This clonotype turned up a few times. The chain uses TRBV6-2 or TRBV6-3 and TRBJ1-1; D might be TRBD1 (5 bases). Trimming shortened V by 8 bases and J by 2 bases, and 18 bases separated the two germline ends. The germline gives CDR1 MNHEY, CDR2 SVGEGT. This CDR3 contains 15 residues. The CDR3 sequence: CASSPARAGNTEAFF. CDR3 DNA: TGTGCCAGCTCCCCGGCCAGGGCCGGTAACACTGAAGCTTTCTTT.